The 8 T cell receptor beta chains in this list originate from one sample, sequenced in a study of T cell repertoires in cytomegalovirus infection. TCRdb passed the reads through MiXCR, listing each CDR3 protein once. The repertoire holds around 450,000 distinct CDR3 sequences, approximately 31% seen once, with approximately 15% in the top ten. The sequencing input was PBMCs. The receptors derive from a human donor in good health (CMV status not recorded). Some clones in this sample may be carry-over from other donors' samples.

The V gene is TRBV7-8, the J gene TRBJ2-5; possible D gene TRBD1, 5 bases. Germline values: CDR1 SGHVS, CDR2 FQNEAQ. V was pared by 5 bases and J by 3 bases, with 16 bases between. The CDR3 is made up of 15 amino acids. CDR3 sequence: CASSKSGHWEETQYF. As DNA, the CDR3 is TGTGCCAGCAGCAAATCCGGACATTGGGAAGAGACCCAGTACTTC.

The V gene is TRBV24-1, the J gene TRBJ2-5; D call uncertain. This CDR3 is 16 amino acids long. Germline assignment: CDR1 KGHDR and CDR2 SFDVKD. Trimming stripped 0 bases from V and 0 bases from J, with 10 bases between. The CDR3 region has the DNA TGTGCCACCAGTGATTTGGGTCTAGAAGACCAAGAGACCCAGTACTTC. Its translation: CATSDLGLEDQETQYF.

The V call is TRBV7-9, the J call TRBJ1-1; 7 nucleotides align to TRBD1. The length of the CDR3 is 16 residues. V gave up 4 bases and J gave up 5 bases; unmatched junction bases: 13. Germline V gene lookup returns CDR1 SEHNR and CDR2 FQNEAQ (reference sequence). The CDR3 here is CASSSLFGTGETEAFF. CDR3 nucleotides: TGTGCCAGCAGCTCCTTATTTGGCACAGGGGAGACTGAAGCTTTCTTT. The full variable domain, completed using reference TRBV7-9 and TRBJ1-1, is DTGVSQNPRHKITKRGQNVTFRCDPISEHNRLYWYRQTLGQGPEFLTYFQNEAQLEKSRLLSDRFSAERPKGSFSTLEIQRTEQGDSAMYLCASSSLFGTGETEAFFGQGTRLTVV.

The chain carries TRBV4-1 and TRBJ1-3; 8 nucleotides align to TRBD1. The germline V gene has CDR1 MGHRA and CDR2 YSYEKL. The V segment lost 0 bases and the J segment 0 bases; nucleotides outside the gene matches: 10. This CDR3 is built from 19 residues. The CDR3 nucleotides are TGCGCCAGCAGCCAAGATCTGAGTTGGCAGGGGGCCTCTGGAAACACCATATATTTT. This translates into CASSQDLSWQGASGNTIYF.

Many counts were recorded for this clonotype. The chain combines TRBV7-8 with TRBJ2-6; D is unclear. CDR3 size: 17 residues. CDR1 is SGHVS, CDR2 FQNEAQ, per germline. V gave up 6 bases and J gave up 2 bases, with 17 bases separating them. DNA for the CDR3: TGTGCCAGCAGTTCTAGGTGGTCAGAGGCTGGGGCCAACGTCCTGACTTTC. Encoded protein: CASSSRWSEAGANVLTF.

The V call is TRBV12-3 or TRBV12-4, the J call TRBJ1-5, with D maybe TRBD1 (5 bases). Trimming left V 6 bases short and J 3 bases short, with 15 bases between. This CDR3 has 15 residues. In DNA, the CDR3 is TGTGCCAGCAGAGAGGAAGGCAGGGTCAATCAGCCCCAGCATTTT. This sequence encodes CASREEGRVNQPQHF.

The rearrangement links TRBV11-2 to TRBJ1-1; no clear D. The CDR3 covers 15 residues. In germline, CDR1 is SGHAT, CDR2 FQNNGV. With 4 bases removed from V and 3 bases from J, the gap between germline ends came to 15 bases. CDR3 amino acids: CASSYALGGDTEAFF. In DNA, the CDR3 is TGTGCCAGCAGCTACGCCCTGGGAGGTGACACTGAAGCTTTCTTT. The full variable domain, its missing parts supplied by reference TRBV11-2 and TRBJ1-1, is EAGVAQSPRYKIIEKRQSVAFWCNPISGHATLYWYQQILGQGPKLLIQFQNNGVVDDSQLPKDRFSAERLKGVDSTLKIQPAKLEDSAVYLCASSYALGGDTEAFFGQGTRLTVV.

This chain joins TRBV27 and TRBJ1-5, with D perhaps TRBD1 (5 bases). The CDR3 spans 16 residues. Germline assignment: CDR1 MNHEY and CDR2 SMNVEV (reference sequence). Trimming stripped 5 bases from V and 6 bases from J, with 20 bases between. The DNA of the CDR3 is TGTGCCAGCAGTCGATCCAGGGAGGTCTGGGGTCAGCCCCAGCATTTT. This translates into CASSRSREVWGQPQHF.